Listed below are T cell receptor beta chains from one sample, sequenced in a study of cytomegalovirus exposure and HLA in healthy donors. The assay was immunoSEQ multiplex PCR, and TCRdb's table has in-frame clones only and misses some. The sample has 200,000 or so clones, 75% to 80% seen once. The sample taken for sequencing was PBMCs. These TCRs come from a man aged 18-30 years in good health and CMV-seronegative. CDR3s include the opening cysteine and the closing phenylalanine or tryptophan. The order of the fields is D gene, clone size, V gene, J gene, CDR3 protein, CDR3 DNA. A D gene is named only where the DNA matches it firmly. Clone size is not always given. Where it is, it says once, few, many or a class for expanded clones.

d_call: .; clone_size: .; v_call: TRBV28; j_call: TRBJ1-2; cdr3_aa: CASSPHAGARAYGYTF; cdr3_nt: TGTGCCAGCAGTCCCCACGCGGGAGCGCGGGCCTATGGCTACACCTTC
d_call: .; clone_size: .; v_call: TRBV5-4; j_call: TRBJ2-2; cdr3_aa: CASSGTGSLNTGELFF; cdr3_nt: TGTGCCAGCAGCGGGACCGGGAGCCTGAACACCGGGGAGCTGTTTTTT
d_call: .; clone_size: .; v_call: TRBV7-9; j_call: TRBJ2-3; cdr3_aa: CASSPRSRLGTDTQYF; cdr3_nt: TGTGCCAGCAGCCCCCGTTCGCGGCTGGGCACAGATACGCAGTATTTT
d_call: .; clone_size: .; v_call: TRBV19; j_call: TRBJ2-1; cdr3_aa: CASSIEGGPLFF; cdr3_nt: TGTGCCAGTAGTATAGAAGGGGGTCCCCTGTTCTTC
d_call: TRBD2; clone_size: .; v_call: TRBV4-3; j_call: TRBJ2-3; cdr3_aa: CASSQEMASGGFTDTQYF; cdr3_nt: TGCGCCAGCAGCCAAGAAATGGCTAGCGGGGGTTTTACAGATACGCAGTATTTT
d_call: TRBD1; clone_size: once; v_call: TRBV7-8; j_call: TRBJ2-3; cdr3_aa: CASSLAGGLSTDTQYF; cdr3_nt: TGTGCCAGCAGCTTAGCAGGGGGCTTGAGCACAGATACGCAGTATTTT
d_call: TRBD2; clone_size: .; v_call: TRBV5-1; j_call: TRBJ2-7; cdr3_aa: CASSLGVAGTSEQYF; cdr3_nt: TGCGCCAGCAGCTTGGGTGTAGCGGGGACCTCCGAGCAGTACTTC
d_call: TRBD1; clone_size: few; v_call: TRBV6-5; j_call: TRBJ1-3; cdr3_aa: CATRTGSGNTIYF; cdr3_nt: TGTGCCACCCGGACAGGGAGTGGAAACACCATATATTTT
d_call: .; clone_size: .; v_call: TRBV13; j_call: TRBJ2-2; cdr3_aa: CASSPDTGELFF; cdr3_nt: TGTGCCAGCAGCCCCGACACCGGGGAGCTGTTTTTT
d_call: .; clone_size: .; v_call: TRBV30; j_call: TRBJ1-5; cdr3_aa: CAWSVSGRRNQPQHF; cdr3_nt: TGTGCCTGGAGTGTTTCAGGGAGGCGCAATCAGCCCCAGCATTTT
d_call: TRBD1; clone_size: once; v_call: TRBV7-8; j_call: TRBJ2-2; cdr3_aa: CASSPIQGYTGELFF; cdr3_nt: TGTGCCAGCAGCCCGATACAGGGGTACACCGGGGAGCTGTTTTTT
d_call: .; clone_size: .; v_call: TRBV7-9; j_call: TRBJ2-7; cdr3_aa: CSSATDRLWQGIHEQYF; cdr3_nt: TGTTCCAGCGCAACCGATAGGCTCTGGCAGGGGATACACGAGCAGTACTTC
d_call: .; clone_size: once; v_call: TRBV10-1; j_call: TRBJ2-7; cdr3_aa: CASSPGERARSYEQYF; cdr3_nt: TGCGCCAGCAGCCCCGGAGAGCGGGCTAGATCCTACGAGCAGTACTTC
d_call: TRBD1; clone_size: .; v_call: TRBV6-1; j_call: TRBJ1-6; cdr3_aa: CASSEIEGAGHF; cdr3_nt: TGTGCCAGCAGTGAAATTGAGGGGGCCGGCCACTTT
d_call: .; clone_size: .; v_call: TRBV10-3; j_call: TRBJ2-1; cdr3_aa: CAISRDTSISYNEQFF; cdr3_nt: TGTGCCATCAGTCGGGACACCTCAATCTCCTACAATGAGCAGTTCTTC
d_call: TRBD2; clone_size: .; v_call: TRBV5-1; j_call: TRBJ2-5; cdr3_aa: CASSLEGASGVETQYF; cdr3_nt: TGCGCCAGCAGCTTGGAAGGGGCTAGCGGGGTTGAGACCCAGTACTTC
d_call: TRBD2; clone_size: .; v_call: TRBV4-2; j_call: TRBJ2-7; cdr3_aa: CASSQEWPSGSLGSYEQYF; cdr3_nt: TGTGCCAGCAGCCAAGAATGGCCTAGCGGGAGCTTAGGCTCCTACGAGCAGTACTTC
d_call: TRBD2; clone_size: once; v_call: TRBV2; j_call: TRBJ2-2; cdr3_aa: CATAGLAGATGELFF; cdr3_nt: TGTGCCACGGCAGGACTAGCGGGAGCCACCGGGGAGCTGTTTTTT
d_call: .; clone_size: .; v_call: TRBV10-1; j_call: TRBJ2-2; cdr3_aa: CASSEWTENTGELFF; cdr3_nt: TGCGCCAGCAGTGAGTGGACAGAAAACACCGGGGAGCTGTTTTTT
d_call: .; clone_size: .; v_call: TRBV7-2; j_call: TRBJ1-1; cdr3_aa: CASSLRLGGTEAFF; cdr3_nt: TGTGCCAGCAGCTTACGGCTGGGGGGCACTGAAGCTTTCTTT
d_call: TRBD1; clone_size: .; v_call: TRBV28; j_call: TRBJ2-1; cdr3_aa: CASSFGTGVKNEQFF; cdr3_nt: TGTGCCAGCAGTTTCGGGACAGGGGTAAAGAATGAGCAGTTCTTC
d_call: .; clone_size: .; v_call: TRBV6-6; j_call: TRBJ2-7; cdr3_aa: CASSDRLGVAYEQYF; cdr3_nt: TGTGCCAGCAGTGACCGGTTAGGGGTCGCCTACGAGCAGTACTTC
d_call: TRBD2; clone_size: .; v_call: TRBV9; j_call: TRBJ2-1; cdr3_aa: CASSASPFGLAGHEQFF; cdr3_nt: TGTGCCAGCAGCGCCTCCCCGTTTGGACTAGCGGGGCATGAGCAGTTCTTC
d_call: .; clone_size: .; v_call: TRBV5-4; j_call: TRBJ1-6; cdr3_aa: CASSMAGIPNSPLHF; cdr3_nt: TGTGCCAGCAGCATGGCCGGGATCCCCAATTCACCCCTCCACTTT
d_call: .; clone_size: .; v_call: TRBV5-6; j_call: TRBJ1-2; cdr3_aa: CASSPRTVTSSGGYTF; cdr3_nt: TGTGCCAGCAGCCCAAGGACAGTTACCTCGTCGGGTGGCTACACCTTC
d_call: .; clone_size: .; v_call: TRBV29-1; j_call: TRBJ2-2; cdr3_aa: CSARDTLINTGELFF; cdr3_nt: TGCAGCGCCCGGGACACCCTTATCAACACCGGGGAGCTGTTTTTT
d_call: .; clone_size: .; v_call: TRBV5-4; j_call: TRBJ1-5; cdr3_aa: CASSWEGHNQPQHF; cdr3_nt: TGTGCCAGCAGCTGGGAGGGCCACAATCAGCCCCAGCATTTT
d_call: .; clone_size: .; v_call: TRBV10-3; j_call: TRBJ2-7; cdr3_aa: CAISGETSYEQYF; cdr3_nt: TGTGCCATCAGTGGTGAGACATCCTACGAGCAGTACTTC
d_call: .; clone_size: .; v_call: TRBV7-3; j_call: TRBJ2-3; cdr3_aa: CASSQSGTSTDTQYF; cdr3_nt: TGTGCCAGCAGCCAGAGCGGTACTAGCACAGATACGCAGTATTTT
d_call: .; clone_size: once; v_call: TRBV4-3; j_call: TRBJ1-4; cdr3_aa: CASSRDAVATNEKLFF; cdr3_nt: TGCGCCAGCAGCCGAGACGCAGTTGCAACTAATGAAAAACTGTTTTTT
d_call: .; clone_size: .; v_call: TRBV7-2; j_call: TRBJ2-5; cdr3_aa: CASSVGASIQETQYF; cdr3_nt: TGTGCCAGCAGCGTGGGGGCTAGCATCCAAGAGACCCAGTACTTC
d_call: .; clone_size: .; v_call: TRBV7-2; j_call: TRBJ2-7; cdr3_aa: CASSPDRGSYEQYF; cdr3_nt: TGTGCCAGCAGCCCAGACCGGGGGTCCTACGAGCAGTACTTC
d_call: .; clone_size: few; v_call: TRBV30; j_call: TRBJ2-6; cdr3_aa: CAWDLRGGTGANVLTF; cdr3_nt: TGTGCCTGGGACCTCCGTGGGGGGACTGGGGCCAACGTCCTGACTTTC
d_call: .; clone_size: .; v_call: TRBV28; j_call: TRBJ2-1; cdr3_aa: CASSSPLGGYNEQFF; cdr3_nt: TGTGCCAGCAGTTCCCCCCTAGGAGGGTACAATGAGCAGTTCTTC
d_call: .; clone_size: .; v_call: TRBV27; j_call: TRBJ2-5; cdr3_aa: CASSFGKGYQETQYF; cdr3_nt: TGTGCCAGCAGTTTTGGGAAGGGGTACCAAGAGACCCAGTACTTC
d_call: .; clone_size: .; v_call: TRBV18; j_call: TRBJ1-4; cdr3_aa: CASSPREAEKLFF; cdr3_nt: TGTGCCAGCTCACCACGGGAGGCTGAAAAACTGTTTTTT
d_call: TRBD2; clone_size: .; v_call: TRBV10-2; j_call: TRBJ2-3; cdr3_aa: CASSVREGSTDTQYF; cdr3_nt: TGCGCCAGCAGTGTAAGGGAGGGAAGCACAGATACGCAGTATTTT
d_call: TRBD1; clone_size: few; v_call: TRBV6-5; j_call: TRBJ1-5; cdr3_aa: CASNKGADQPQHF; cdr3_nt: TGTGCCAGCAATAAGGGGGCGGATCAGCCCCAGCATTTT
d_call: TRBD1; clone_size: .; v_call: TRBV6-5; j_call: TRBJ1-4; cdr3_aa: CASSYSFRTGDEKLFF; cdr3_nt: TGTGCCAGCAGTTACTCGTTCAGGACAGGGGATGAAAAACTGTTTTTT
d_call: TRBD2; clone_size: .; v_call: TRBV5-6; j_call: TRBJ2-7; cdr3_aa: CASSGPGGGAYEQYF; cdr3_nt: TGTGCCAGCAGCGGCCCTGGGGGAGGGGCCTACGAGCAGTACTTC
d_call: TRBD2; clone_size: .; v_call: TRBV6-5; j_call: TRBJ2-7; cdr3_aa: CASSYTALAGASEQYF; cdr3_nt: TGTGCCAGCAGTTACACCGCACTAGCGGGGGCAAGCGAGCAGTACTTC
d_call: .; clone_size: .; v_call: TRBV6-1; j_call: TRBJ1-2; cdr3_aa: CASSHHYGYTF; cdr3_nt: TGTGCCAGCAGCCATCATTATGGCTACACCTTC
d_call: .; clone_size: .; v_call: TRBV6-5; j_call: TRBJ1-3; cdr3_aa: CASSYSWGRSGNTIYF; cdr3_nt: TGTGCCAGCAGTTACTCGTGGGGGCGAAGTGGAAACACCATATATTTT
d_call: .; clone_size: .; v_call: TRBV6-5; j_call: TRBJ2-7; cdr3_aa: CASLKGGYEQYF; cdr3_nt: TGTGCCAGTCTAAAAGGGGGATACGAGCAGTACTTC
d_call: TRBD1; clone_size: few; v_call: TRBV9; j_call: TRBJ2-1; cdr3_aa: CASSVARDRGNNEQFF; cdr3_nt: TGTGCCAGCAGCGTAGCCCGGGACAGGGGGAACAATGAGCAGTTCTTC
d_call: .; clone_size: .; v_call: TRBV4-3; j_call: TRBJ2-7; cdr3_aa: CASSQDWDTYEQYF; cdr3_nt: TGCGCCAGCAGCCAAGATTGGGACACCTACGAGCAGTACTTC
d_call: .; clone_size: .; v_call: TRBV6-5; j_call: TRBJ1-1; cdr3_aa: CASSPGTEAFF; cdr3_nt: TGTGCCAGCAGCCCCGGCACTGAAGCTTTCTTT
d_call: .; clone_size: few; v_call: TRBV16; j_call: TRBJ1-5; cdr3_aa: CASTNGRSGSNQPQHF; cdr3_nt: TGTGCCAGCACCAATGGGAGGAGCGGCTCCAATCAGCCCCAGCATTTT
d_call: .; clone_size: once; v_call: TRBV13; j_call: TRBJ1-1; cdr3_aa: CASSLGRAATEAFF; cdr3_nt: TGTGCCAGCAGCTTGGGCAGGGCTGCGACTGAAGCTTTCTTT
d_call: TRBD1; clone_size: few; v_call: TRBV5-8; j_call: TRBJ2-1; cdr3_aa: CASSPGTGETWDEQFF; cdr3_nt: TGTGCCAGCAGCCCCGGGACAGGGGAGACCTGGGATGAGCAGTTCTTC
d_call: TRBD1; clone_size: .; v_call: TRBV6-7; j_call: TRBJ2-1; cdr3_aa: CASSRQGMDEFF; cdr3_nt: TGTGCCAGCAGCAGACAGGGGATGGACGAGTTCTTC
d_call: TRBD1; clone_size: .; v_call: TRBV5-1; j_call: TRBJ2-7; cdr3_aa: CASSLTGGRYEQYF; cdr3_nt: TGCGCCAGCAGCTTGACAGGGGGGAGGTACGAGCAGTACTTC